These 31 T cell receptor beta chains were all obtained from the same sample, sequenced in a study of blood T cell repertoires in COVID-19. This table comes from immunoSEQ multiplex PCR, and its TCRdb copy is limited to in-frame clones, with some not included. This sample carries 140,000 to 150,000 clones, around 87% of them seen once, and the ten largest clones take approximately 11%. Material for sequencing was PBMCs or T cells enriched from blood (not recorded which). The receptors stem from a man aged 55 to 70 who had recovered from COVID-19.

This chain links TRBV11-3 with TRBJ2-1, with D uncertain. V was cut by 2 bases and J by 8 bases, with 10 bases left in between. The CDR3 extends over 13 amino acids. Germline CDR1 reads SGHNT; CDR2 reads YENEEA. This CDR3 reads CASSLTPADEQFF. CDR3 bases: TGTGCCAGCAGCTTAACTCCCGCGGATGAGCAGTTCTTC.

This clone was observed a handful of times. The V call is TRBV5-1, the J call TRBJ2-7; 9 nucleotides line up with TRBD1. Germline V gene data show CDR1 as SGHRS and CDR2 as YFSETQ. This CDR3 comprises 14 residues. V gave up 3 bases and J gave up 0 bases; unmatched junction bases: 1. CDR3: CASSSTGGSYEQYF. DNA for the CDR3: TGCGCCAGCAGCTCGACAGGGGGCTCCTACGAGCAGTACTTC.

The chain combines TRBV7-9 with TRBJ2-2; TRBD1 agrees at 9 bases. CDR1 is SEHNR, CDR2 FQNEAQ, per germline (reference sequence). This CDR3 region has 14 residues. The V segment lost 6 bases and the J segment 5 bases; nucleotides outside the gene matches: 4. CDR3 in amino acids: CASRGDRATGELFF. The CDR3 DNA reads TGTGCCAGCAGAGGGGACAGGGCTACCGGGGAGCTGTTTTTT.

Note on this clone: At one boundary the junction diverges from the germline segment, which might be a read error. The CDR3 bases are TGTGCCAGCAGCGTAGGGCAGGGTGTCGGGGGGCTGTTTTTT. It translates to CASSVGQGVGGLFF. The chain combines TRBV9 with TRBJ2-2; TRBD2 is a possible D gene (6 bases). CDR3 length: 14 amino acids. Germline V CDR1 and CDR2: SGDLS, YYNGEE.

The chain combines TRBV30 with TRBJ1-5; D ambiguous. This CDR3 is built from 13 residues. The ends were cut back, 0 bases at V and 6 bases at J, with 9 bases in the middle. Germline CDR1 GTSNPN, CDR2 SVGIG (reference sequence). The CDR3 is CAWSVGLVQPQHF. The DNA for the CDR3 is TGTGCCTGGAGTGTCGGTCTAGTTCAGCCCCAGCATTTT.

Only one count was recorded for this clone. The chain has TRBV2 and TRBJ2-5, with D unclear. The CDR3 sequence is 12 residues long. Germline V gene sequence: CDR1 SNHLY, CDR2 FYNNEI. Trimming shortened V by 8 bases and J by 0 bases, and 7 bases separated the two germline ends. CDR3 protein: CASGRDQETQYF. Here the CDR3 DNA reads TGTGCCAGCGGCCGGGACCAAGAGACCCAGTACTTC.

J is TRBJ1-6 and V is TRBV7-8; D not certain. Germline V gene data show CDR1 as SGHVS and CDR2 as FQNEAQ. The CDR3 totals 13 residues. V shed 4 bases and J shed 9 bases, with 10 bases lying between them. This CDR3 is CASSSDTFSPLHF. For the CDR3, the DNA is TGTGCCAGCAGCTCCGACACCTTTTCACCCCTCCACTTT.

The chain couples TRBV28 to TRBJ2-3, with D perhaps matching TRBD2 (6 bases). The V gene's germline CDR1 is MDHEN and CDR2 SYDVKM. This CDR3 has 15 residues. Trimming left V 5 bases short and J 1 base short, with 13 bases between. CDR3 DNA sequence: TGTGCCAGCAGTCCCCTTGCTAGCGGCACAGATACGCAGTATTTT. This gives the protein CASSPLASGTDTQYF.

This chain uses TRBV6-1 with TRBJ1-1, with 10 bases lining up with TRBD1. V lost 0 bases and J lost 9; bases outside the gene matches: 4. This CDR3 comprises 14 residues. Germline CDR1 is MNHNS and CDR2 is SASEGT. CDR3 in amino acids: CASSEARDRGKAFF. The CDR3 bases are TGTGCCAGCAGTGAAGCGAGGGACAGGGGTAAAGCTTTCTTT.

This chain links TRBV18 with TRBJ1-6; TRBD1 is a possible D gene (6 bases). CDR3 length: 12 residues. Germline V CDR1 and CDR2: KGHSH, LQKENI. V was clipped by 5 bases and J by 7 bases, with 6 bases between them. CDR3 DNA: TGTGCCAGCTCAGGGGGCAATTCACCCCTCCACTTT. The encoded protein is CASSGGNSPLHF.

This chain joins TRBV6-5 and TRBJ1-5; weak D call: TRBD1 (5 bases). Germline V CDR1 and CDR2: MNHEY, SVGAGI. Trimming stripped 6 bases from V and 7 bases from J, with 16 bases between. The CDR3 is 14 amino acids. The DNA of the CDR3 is TGTGCCAGCAGAGCCGGGACTCCGAGCCAGCCCCAGCATTTT. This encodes CASRAGTPSQPQHF.

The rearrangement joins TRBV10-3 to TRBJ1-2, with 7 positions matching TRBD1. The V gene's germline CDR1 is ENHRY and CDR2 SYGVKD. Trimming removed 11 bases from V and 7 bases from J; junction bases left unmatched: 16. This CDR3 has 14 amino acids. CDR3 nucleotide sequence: TGTGCCGCCCGCCCAGCCTTGACAGGGACTGGCTACACCTTC. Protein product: CAARPALTGTGYTF.

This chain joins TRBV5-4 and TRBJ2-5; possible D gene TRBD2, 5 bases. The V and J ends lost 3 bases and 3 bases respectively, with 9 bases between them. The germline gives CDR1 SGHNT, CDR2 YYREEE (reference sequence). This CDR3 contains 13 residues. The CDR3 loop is CASSWELEETQYF. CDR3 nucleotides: TGTGCCAGCAGCTGGGAGCTGGAAGAGACCCAGTACTTC.

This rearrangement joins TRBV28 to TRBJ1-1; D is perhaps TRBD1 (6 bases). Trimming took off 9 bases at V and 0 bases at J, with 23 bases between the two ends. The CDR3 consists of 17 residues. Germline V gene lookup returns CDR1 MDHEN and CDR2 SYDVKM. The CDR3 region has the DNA TGTGCCAGTAATAGCCGGGACAACCCGATCATGAACACTGAAGCTTTCTTT. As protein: CASNSRDNPIMNTEAFF.

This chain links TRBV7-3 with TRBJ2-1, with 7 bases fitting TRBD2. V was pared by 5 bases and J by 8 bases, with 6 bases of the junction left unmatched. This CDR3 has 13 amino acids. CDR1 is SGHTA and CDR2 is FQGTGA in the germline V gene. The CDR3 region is CASSPRLADEQFF. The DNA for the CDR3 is TGTGCCAGCAGCCCAAGACTAGCAGATGAGCAGTTCTTC.

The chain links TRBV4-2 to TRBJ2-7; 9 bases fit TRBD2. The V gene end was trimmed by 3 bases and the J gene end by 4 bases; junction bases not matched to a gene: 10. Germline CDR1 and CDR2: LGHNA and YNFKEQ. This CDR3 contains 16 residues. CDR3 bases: TGTGCCAGCAGCCATTCACACCAGGGACTAGCTTACGAGCAGTACTTC. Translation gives CASSHSHQGLAYEQYF.

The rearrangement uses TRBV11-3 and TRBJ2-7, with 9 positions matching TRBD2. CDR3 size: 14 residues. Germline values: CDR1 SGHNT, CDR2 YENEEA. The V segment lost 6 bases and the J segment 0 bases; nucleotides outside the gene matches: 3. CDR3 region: CASSVSGSSYEQYF. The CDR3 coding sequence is TGTGCCAGCAGTGTTAGCGGGAGCTCCTACGAGCAGTACTTC.

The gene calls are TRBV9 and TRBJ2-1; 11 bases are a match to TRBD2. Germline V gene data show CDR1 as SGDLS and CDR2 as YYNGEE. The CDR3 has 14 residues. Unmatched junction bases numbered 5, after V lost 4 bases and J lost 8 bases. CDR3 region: CASSRTSGPYEQFF. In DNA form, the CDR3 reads TGTGCCAGCAGCCGGACTAGCGGGCCCTATGAGCAGTTCTTC.

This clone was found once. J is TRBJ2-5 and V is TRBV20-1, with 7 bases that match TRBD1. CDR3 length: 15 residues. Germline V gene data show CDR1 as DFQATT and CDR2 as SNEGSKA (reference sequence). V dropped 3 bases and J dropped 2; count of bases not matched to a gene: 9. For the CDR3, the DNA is TGCAGTGCTAGTCCCCACAGGGGTGGGCAAGAGACCCAGTACTTC. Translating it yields CSASPHRGGQETQYF.

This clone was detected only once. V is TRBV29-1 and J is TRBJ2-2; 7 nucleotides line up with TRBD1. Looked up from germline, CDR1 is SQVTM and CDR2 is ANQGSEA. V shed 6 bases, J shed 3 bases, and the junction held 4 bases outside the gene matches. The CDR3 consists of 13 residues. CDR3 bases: TGCAGCGTGAAACAGGGGCACACCGGGGAGCTGTTTTTT. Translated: CSVKQGHTGELFF.

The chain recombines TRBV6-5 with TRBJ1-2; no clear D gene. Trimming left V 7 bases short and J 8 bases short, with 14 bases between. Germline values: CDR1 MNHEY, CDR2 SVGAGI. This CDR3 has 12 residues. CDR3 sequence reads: CASTGVSVGYTF. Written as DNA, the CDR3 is TGTGCCAGCACTGGAGTCTCGGTGGGCTACACCTTC.

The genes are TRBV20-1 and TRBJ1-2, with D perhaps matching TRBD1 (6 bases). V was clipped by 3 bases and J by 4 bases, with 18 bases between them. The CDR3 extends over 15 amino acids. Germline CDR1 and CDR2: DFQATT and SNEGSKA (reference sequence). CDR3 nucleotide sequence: TGCAGTGCTAGTCAGGCATGGGCAGGGGCCTATGGCTACACCTTC. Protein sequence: CSASQAWAGAYGYTF.

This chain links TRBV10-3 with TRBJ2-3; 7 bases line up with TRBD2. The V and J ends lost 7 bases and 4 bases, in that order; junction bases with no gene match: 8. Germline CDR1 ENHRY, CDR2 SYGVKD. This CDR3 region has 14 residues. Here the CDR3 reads CAIKGRLAADTQYF. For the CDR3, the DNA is TGTGCCATCAAAGGTCGGCTAGCGGCAGATACGCAGTATTTT.

This chain's CDR3 is CASSKVTSGGSSSYNEQFF. The CDR3 nucleotides are TGTGCCAGCAGCAAAGTTACTAGCGGGGGGTCAAGCTCCTACAATGAGCAGTTCTTC. This chain links TRBV21-1 with TRBJ2-1; TRBD2 was called by the table and not checked on the DNA. TRBV21-1 constitutes a pseudogene. This CDR3 has 19 amino acids.

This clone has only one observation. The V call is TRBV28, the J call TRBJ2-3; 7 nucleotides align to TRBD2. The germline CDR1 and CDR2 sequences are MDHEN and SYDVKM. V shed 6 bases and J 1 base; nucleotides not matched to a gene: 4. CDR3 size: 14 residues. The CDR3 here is CASSPAGGTDTQYF. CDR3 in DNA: TGTGCCAGCAGCCCTGCGGGGGGCACAGATACGCAGTATTTT.

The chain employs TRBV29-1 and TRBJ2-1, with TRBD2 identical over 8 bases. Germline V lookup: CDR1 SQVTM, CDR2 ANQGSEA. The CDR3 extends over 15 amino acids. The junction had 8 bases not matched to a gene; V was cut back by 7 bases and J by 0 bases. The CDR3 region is CSASGGPNSYNEQFF. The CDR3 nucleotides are TGCAGCGCCTCGGGAGGGCCTAACTCCTACAATGAGCAGTTCTTC.

CDR3 coding DNA: TGTGCCAGCAGGATATCCGGGACTAGCGGAGAGGAGCAGTACTTC. Translated: CASRISGTSGEEQYF. The V call is TRBV7-9, the J call TRBJ2-7; 11 positions agree with TRBD2. Germline trimming cut 6 bases from V and 7 bases from J; bases unmatched to any gene: 11. This CDR3 has 15 amino acids. Germline V lookup: CDR1 SEHNR, CDR2 FQNEAQ (reference sequence). Full variable domain (remainder filled in from reference TRBV7-9 and TRBJ2-7): DTGVSQNPRHKITKRGQNVTFRCDPISEHNRLYWYRQTLGQGPEFLTYFQNEAQLEKSRLLSDRFSAERPKGSFSTLEIQRTEQGDSAMYLCASRISGTSGEEQYFGPGTRLTVT.

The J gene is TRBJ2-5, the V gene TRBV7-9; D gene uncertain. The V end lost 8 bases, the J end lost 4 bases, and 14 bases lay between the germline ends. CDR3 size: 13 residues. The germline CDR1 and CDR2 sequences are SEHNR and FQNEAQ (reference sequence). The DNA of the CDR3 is TGTGCCAGCGAGGTCACAAGAGCAGAGACCCAGTACTTC. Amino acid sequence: CASEVTRAETQYF.

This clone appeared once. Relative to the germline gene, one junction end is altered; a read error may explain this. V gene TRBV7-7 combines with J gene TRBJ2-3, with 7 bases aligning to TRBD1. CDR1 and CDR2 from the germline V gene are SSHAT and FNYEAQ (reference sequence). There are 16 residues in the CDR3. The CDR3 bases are TGTGCTAGCAGCTTAGCGACAGGGCTCGAAACAGATACGCAGTATTTT. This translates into CASSLATGLETDTQYF.

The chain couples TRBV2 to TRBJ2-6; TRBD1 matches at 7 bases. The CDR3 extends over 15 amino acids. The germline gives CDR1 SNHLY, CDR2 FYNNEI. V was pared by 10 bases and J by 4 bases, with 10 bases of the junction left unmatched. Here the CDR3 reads CAILQGSRGANVLTF. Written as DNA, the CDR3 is TGTGCCATCTTACAGGGGTCCAGAGGGGCCAACGTCCTGACTTTC.

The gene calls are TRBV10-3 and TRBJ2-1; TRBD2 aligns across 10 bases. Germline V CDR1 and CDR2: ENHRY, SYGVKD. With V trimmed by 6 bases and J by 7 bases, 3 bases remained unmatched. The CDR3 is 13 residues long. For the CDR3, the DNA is TGTGCCATCAGCGGGACTAGCGTTAATGAGCAGTTCTTC. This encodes CAISGTSVNEQFF.